Listed here is a single T cell receptor (beta chain). TCRdb keeps only in-frame clones here, not all; method: immunoSEQ multiplex PCR. The sample records around 200,000 clones, 85% being singletons. After removal of 4 bases from V and 9 bases from J, the junction contained 11 bases not matched to a gene. The CDR3 runs 16 residues. Germline V CDR1 and CDR2: LGHDT, YNNKEL (reference sequence). This entry is derived from a study of blood T cell repertoires in COVID-19. Sequenced input: peripheral blood. The TCR originated in a woman at least 80 years old with acute or convalescent COVID-19. The V gene is TRBV3-1 (or the pseudogene TRBV3-2), the J gene TRBJ1-6; 8 bases align to TRBD1. CDR3 sequence: CASSPLYTGGVSPLHF. CDR3 DNA: TGTGCCAGCAGCCCCCTTTACACAGGGGGGGTTTCACCCCTCCACTTT.